The rows below give T cell receptor beta chains drawn from one sample of a study of graft-versus-host responses after intestinal transplantation. TCRdb keeps only in-frame clones here, not all; method: immunoSEQ multiplex PCR. The profile shows tens of thousands of clones, roughly 94% of them singletons. This material consisted of PBMCs, taken 156 days after intestinal transplant. Source of these receptors: a human patient who received an intestinal transplant, so some T cells may come from the graft donor. The CDR3 runs from the conserved cysteine through the conserved F or W. The D gene is left open where the match is weak. Not every row has a clone size; where given, it reads once, few, many or a size class.

>TRBJ2-5|TRBV7-6|TRBD1|-
TGTGCCAGCAGCTGGGACAGACTCGTACTTTTGGAGACCCAGTACTTC
CASSWDRLVLLETQYF
>TRBJ1-2|TRBV5-1|TRBD1|-
TGCGCCAGCAGCCCAACGACAGGGGCTAACTATGGCTACACCTTC
CASSPTTGANYGYTF
>TRBJ2-5|TRBV5-4|-|-
TGTGCCAGCAGCTTGAATTCGTACCAAGAGACCCAGTACTTC
CASSLNSYQETQYF
>TRBJ1-6|TRBV27|TRBD1|-
TGTGCCAGCAGGTCCACAGGGGGTAATTCACCCCTCCACTTT
CASRSTGGNSPLHF
>TRBJ2-7|TRBV11-3|-|-
TGTGCCAGCAGCTTAGAATTCAGGCTCCACTACGAGCAGTACTTC
CASSLEFRLHYEQYF
>TRBJ1-2|TRBV4-1|-|-
TGCGCCAGCAGCCGAAAACCTTGGACACCTATTTATGGCTACACCTTC
CASSRKPWTPIYGYTF
>TRBJ1-2|TRBV6-4|-|-
TGTGCCAGCAGTGCCACCCGGCGGGACTCACCCGACTATGGCTACACCTTC
CASSATRRDSPDYGYTF
>TRBJ1-3|TRBV15|TRBD1|-
TGTGCCACCACCCGTGACAGGGGGCCCGGAAACACCATATATTTT
CATTRDRGPGNTIYF
>TRBJ2-5|TRBV6-6|-|-
TGTGCCAGCAGCCTAGAGGGATGGACACAAGAGACCCAGTACTTC
CASSLEGWTQETQYF
>TRBJ2-7|TRBV10-2|-|-
TGCGCCAGCAGTTTCCCGCGGTGGAGCCTCTACGAGCAGTACTTC
CASSFPRWSLYEQYF
>TRBJ1-2|TRBV7-9|TRBD1|-
TGTGCCAGCAGCTTAGAACAGGGGGCCGGCACTAACTATGGCTACACCTTC
CASSLEQGAGTNYGYTF
>TRBJ1-1|TRBV13|TRBD1|-
TGTGCCAGCAGCTTAAGGTCCAGGGGGCAAGGTGAAGCTTTCTTT
CASSLRSRGQGEAFF
>TRBJ2-7|TRBV27|TRBD1|once
TGTGCCAGCAGACAGGGGCCGGCTTCCTACGAGCAGTACTTC
CASRQGPASYEQYF
>TRBJ2-7|TRBV28|TRBD1|-
TGTGCCAGCAGTCCCTGGACAGGGAGCTCCTACGAGCAGTACTTC
CASSPWTGSSYEQYF